The sequence of this T cell receptor (beta chain) was determined in a study of beta chain features in type 1 diabetes. The germline V and J ends were trimmed by 0 bases and 8 bases, with 5 bases remaining between them. The germline gives CDR1 SGHTA, CDR2 FQGTGA. CDR3 length: 13 amino acids. Study conclusions and caveats: Across all four CD4+ subsets, people with type 1 diabetes showed modestly shorter TCRB CDR3s. Compared to healthy donors, patients appeared to have naive, central memory and Treg TCRB repertoires that were more alike. Possible PCR preference for shorter templates applied equally to patients and controls. When VDJ junctions were examined, type 1 diabetes patients showed fewer insertions and more deletions.

Expressed TCRB transcripts were sequenced because the entire RNA isolate underwent reverse transcription. The method was immunoSEQ multiplex PCR; TCRdb's version includes in-frame clones alone and lacks a portion of them. The sample contains about 660,000 clones, over 11% of which appear only once. This clone turned up a few times. Its antigen is still unknown. The J gene is TRBJ1-6, the V gene TRBV7-3; D is unclear. Specimen: naive CD4+ T cells from blood. The clonotype comes from a man between 18 and 29 years old with type 1 diabetes. The chain's CDR3 is CASSLTTDSPLHF. CDR3 coding DNA: TGTGCCAGCAGCTTAACTACAGATTCACCCCTCCACTTT.